This TCR beta chain stems from a study of blood T cell repertoires in COVID-19. In the study overall: Specimens from acute and convalescent COVID-19 originated in the United States, Italy and Spain. Sources were T cells, B-cell-depleted T cells, or PBMCs; the material itself was cDNA or gDNA.

In the authors' workflow: Researchers report that nucleated cell counts were estimated from reference gene primer amplification. Using immunoSEQ multiplex PCR, the repertoire was profiled, and TCRdb retains in-frame clones only, with some absent. Clone size and V and J calls were adopted from that table, with D and trimming inferred from the DNA. Here the sample spans fewer than 130,000 clones, approximately 82% being singletons. The V gene end was trimmed by 5 bases and the J gene end by 0 bases; junction bases not matched to a gene: 10. The germline gives CDR1 SGHTA, CDR2 FQGNSA. The CDR3 is made up of 16 amino acids.

The source material was peripheral blood. The gene calls are TRBV7-2 and TRBJ2-7; TRBD1 agrees at 7 bases. The receptor was isolated from an elderly woman with acute or convalescent COVID-19. The CDR3 nucleotides are TGTGCCAGCAGCGCAGAAGCTAGGGGGCCCTCCTACGAGCAGTACTTC. It specifies CASSAEARGPSYEQYF.